The 24 T cell receptor beta chains presented below share a single source sample, sequenced in a study of blood T cells in healthy people across ages. A sample-barcoded 5' primer and a J-beta primer mix were used in a second PCR of roughly 7 to 11 cycles. MiXCR, run by TCRdb on the 5' RACE reads, gives a single entry per CDR3 protein. This repertoire shows about 1,800,000 distinct CDR3 sequences, 25% to 30% found once; its top ten account for less than 9.5%. Sample: blood. The receptors were sampled from a woman aged 30 to 39 in good health.

This clonotype was observed a handful of times. V and J are TRBV24-1 and TRBJ2-1; unclear D gene. This CDR3 comprises 12 residues. In germline, CDR1 is KGHDR, CDR2 SFDVKD. Trimming removed 5 bases from V and 5 bases from J, with 6 bases in between. The CDR3 spells CATSGGNNEQFF. The DNA for the CDR3 is TGTGCCACCAGTGGCGGTAACAATGAGCAGTTCTTC.

As concerns this clonotype: A much larger clone sits a single nucleotide away, making a read error possible. The gene calls are TRBV5-5 and TRBJ2-5; 7 bases are shared with TRBD2. Per the germline V gene, CDR1 is SGHKS and CDR2 is YYEKEE (reference sequence). J gave up 13 bases and V 4 bases, and 13 bases lay outside the gene matches. There are 13 residues in the CDR3. The CDR3 spells CASSVGTTYERYF. DNA of the CDR3: TGTGCCAGCAGCGTTGGGACTACTTACGAGCGGTACTTC. Full variable domain (rest looked up from reference TRBV5-5 and TRBJ2-5): DAGVTQSPTHLIKTRGQQVTLRCSPISGHKSVSWYQQVLGQGPQFIFQYYEKEERGRGNFPDRFSARQFPNYSSELNVNALLLGDSALYLCASSVGTTYERYFGPGTRLLVL.

This clonotype appeared a few times. This sequence joins TRBV24-1 and TRBJ2-3; D is perhaps TRBD1 (5 bases). Germline V lookup: CDR1 KGHDR, CDR2 SFDVKD. CDR3 length: 16 residues. V shed 0 bases and J shed 0 bases, with 9 bases lying between them. CDR3 protein: CATSDLPDTSTDTQYF. The CDR3 nucleotides read TGTGCCACCAGTGATTTGCCGGACACTAGCACAGATACGCAGTATTTT.

This clonotype was counted only a few times. The chain joins TRBV5-1 to TRBJ2-4; 14 nucleotides match TRBD2. There are 19 residues in the CDR3. Germline V gene data show CDR1 as SGHRS and CDR2 as YFSETQ. The V segment lost 3 bases and the J segment 1 base; nucleotides outside the gene matches: 9. The CDR3 DNA reads TGCGCCAGCAGCTCCGGACTAGCGGGGGGTGGCGGGGCCAAAAACATTCAGTACTTC. The encoded protein is CASSSGLAGGGGAKNIQYF.

The chain joins TRBV7-9 to TRBJ2-1; 8 bases fit TRBD2. Trimming cost V 4 bases and J 7 bases; bases outside gene matches: 9. CDR1 is SEHNR, CDR2 FQNEAQ, per germline (reference sequence). The CDR3 consists of 15 residues. CDR3 in amino acids: CASSSRSGLENEQFF. The CDR3 DNA is TGTGCCAGCAGCTCCCGGTCGGGACTAGAAAATGAGCAGTTCTTC.

In this sample, this clonotype turned up many times. This rearrangement joins TRBV29-1 to TRBJ1-1; D unclear. This CDR3 is built from 14 residues. The V and J ends lost 5 bases and 3 bases respectively, with 16 bases between them. Germline values: CDR1 SQVTM, CDR2 ANQGSEA. The CDR3 region is CSVRTLTKDTEAFF. CDR3 coding DNA: TGCAGCGTTCGTACGCTGACCAAGGACACTGAAGCTTTCTTT.

CDR3 DNA sequence: TGTGCCAGCAGCCGAAGTGGCCCCTCCGATACGCAGTATTTT. It is translated as CASSRSGPSDTQYF. The rearrangement joins TRBV3-1 to TRBJ2-3; D unresolved. CDR1 and CDR2 from the germline V gene are LGHDT and YNNKEL (reference sequence). This CDR3 is built from 14 residues. Between the trimmed V and J ends, which lost 4 bases and 6 bases, there was a span of 14 bases.

Concerning this clonotype itself: A much larger clone is a single base away; this may be a read error. This rearrangement joins TRBV12-3 or TRBV12-4 to TRBJ2-5; a weak D match, TRBD2 (6 bases). The CDR3 covers 15 residues. The CDR3 region has the DNA TGTGCCAGCAGTCCCGGGGGAGGCAGAAACTACGAGCAGTGCTTC. Amino acid sequence: CASSPGGGRNYEQCF.

This clonotype was counted many times. The chain is built from TRBV3-1 and TRBJ2-7; D is unresolved. The CDR3 totals 11 residues. Trimming cost V 0 bases and J 7 bases, with 4 bases left between them. Germline CDR1 is LGHDT and CDR2 is YNNKEL (reference sequence). The DNA for the CDR3 is TGTGCCAGCAGCCAAGACCGGGAGCAGTACTTC. Translating gives CASSQDREQYF.

The J gene is TRBJ2-7, the V gene TRBV2; 9 nucleotides match TRBD2. Germline V gives CDR1 SNHLY, CDR2 FYNNEI. The ends lost 8 bases at V and 4 bases at J; junction bases unmatched: 12. The CDR3 extends over 15 amino acids. CDR3 sequence: CASGPQLAGDYEQYF. The CDR3 coding sequence is TGTGCCAGCGGTCCCCAATTAGCGGGGGATTACGAGCAGTACTTC.

The CDR3 spells CASSYPRAEQYF. The CDR3 DNA follows: TGTGCCAGCAGTTACCCCAGGGCCGAGCAGTACTTC. The V and J genes are TRBV6-2 or TRBV6-3 and TRBJ2-4, with D possibly TRBD1 on 5 matching bases. The DNA matches TRBJ2-7 better at its end, which makes the J call doubtful. Germline CDR1 is MNHEY and CDR2 is SVGEGT. This CDR3 is 12 amino acids long.

This clonotype was seen more than once but under ten times. The V call is TRBV6-5, the J call TRBJ1-6; TRBD1 is a possible D gene (5 bases). The ends were cut back, 8 bases at V and 6 bases at J, with 20 bases in the middle. The CDR3 spans 16 residues. Germline CDR1 reads MNHEY; CDR2 reads SVGAGI. The CDR3 loop reads CASGRGGNNFNSPLHF. CDR3 nucleotides: TGTGCCAGCGGGAGGGGCGGCAACAACTTTAATTCACCCCTCCACTTT.

This clonotype was recorded at least ten times. The chain is built from TRBV20-1 and TRBJ2-7; TRBD1 agrees at 11 bases. Germline V gene lookup returns CDR1 DFQATT and CDR2 SNEGSKA (reference sequence). The V gene end was trimmed by 5 bases and the J gene end by 5 bases; junction bases not matched to a gene: 5. The CDR3 loop spans 13 amino acids. The CDR3 reads CSAVGQGGHEQYF. Written as DNA, the CDR3 is TGCAGTGCTGTGGGACAGGGGGGGCACGAGCAGTACTTC.

Turning to this clonotype: Being one base from a much bigger clone, this may be a read error. The chain employs TRBV10-3 and TRBJ2-1; TRBD1 is a possible D gene (6 bases). The V gene's germline CDR1 is ENHRY and CDR2 SYGVKD. The CDR3 runs 15 residues. Trimming stripped 8 bases from V and 5 bases from J, with 19 bases between. CDR3: CAIGSNYGGHNEQFF. The CDR3 DNA follows: TGTGCCATCGGTTCAAACTATGGGGGCCACAATGAGCAGTTCTTC.

The sample holds a few counts of this clonotype. The V gene is TRBV6-6, the J gene TRBJ2-1; TRBD2 matches at 13 bases. J was trimmed by 10 bases and V by 5 bases; bases with no gene match: 5. This CDR3 has 14 residues. Germline CDR1 MNHNY, CDR2 SVGAGI (reference sequence). The CDR3 protein is CASSRTSGGLEQFF. The CDR3 nucleotides read TGTGCCAGCAGTAGGACTAGCGGGGGATTAGAGCAGTTCTTC.

The chain uses TRBV27 and TRBJ1-5, with D possibly being TRBD1 (6 bases). The V gene lost 5 bases and the J gene lost 2 bases, with 13 bases spanning the gap. In germline, CDR1 is MNHEY, CDR2 SMNVEV (reference sequence). The CDR3 length is 15 residues. The CDR3 DNA reads TGTGCCAGCAGTACCCAGGGGATAGGCAATCAGCCCCAGCATTTT. This translates into CASSTQGIGNQPQHF.

The rearrangement joins TRBV30 to TRBJ2-6, with D tentatively TRBD1 or TRBD2 (5 bases each). The V and J ends lost 2 bases and 0 bases respectively, with 11 bases between them. CDR3 size: 16 residues. Germline loops: CDR1 GTSNPN, CDR2 SVGIG (reference sequence). CDR3 sequence (DNA): TGTGCCTGGAGTTCGAAGGGGACCTCTGGGGCCAACGTCCTGACTTTC. It is translated as CAWSSKGTSGANVLTF.

In its sample, this clonotype was seen many times. The chain employs TRBV12-3 or TRBV12-4 and TRBJ2-7; 7 bases match TRBD1. Trimming took 5 bases from V and 4 from J; bases not matched to a gene: 14. CDR3 length equals 16 residues. CDR3 residues: CASSAAAGTELYEQYF. The DNA of the CDR3 is TGTGCCAGCAGTGCGGCCGCCGGGACAGAGTTATACGAGCAGTACTTC.

The chain employs TRBV20-1 and TRBJ1-2; possibly TRBD1 for D (5 bases). Per germline, CDR1 DFQATT and CDR2 SNEGSKA (reference sequence). CDR3 length: 11 amino acids. Trimming stripped 6 bases from V and 10 bases from J, with 15 bases between. The CDR3, as DNA: TGCAGTGCCAGGGAAGGTGTTGACTACACCTTC. Residues: CSAREGVDYTF.

This clonotype was seen a handful of times. This rearrangement joins TRBV3-1 to TRBJ2-7; unclear D gene. This CDR3 region has 16 residues. Germline V gives CDR1 LGHDT, CDR2 YNNKEL (reference sequence). The germline V and J ends were trimmed by 0 bases and 3 bases, with 15 bases remaining between them. CDR3 sequence: CASSQDIPPTIYEQYF. CDR3 coding DNA: TGTGCCAGCAGCCAAGATATTCCCCCTACGATCTACGAGCAGTACTTC.

J is TRBJ1-1 and V is TRBV5-1; D possibly corresponds to TRBD1 (6 bases). There are 14 residues in the CDR3. CDR1 and CDR2 from the germline V gene are SGHRS and YFSETQ. The V end lost 6 bases, the J end lost 6 bases, and 18 bases lay between the germline ends. This CDR3 reads CASIPDSTTPEAFF. The CDR3, as DNA: TGCGCCAGCATCCCGGACAGCACCACCCCTGAAGCTTTCTTT.

At least ten counts were recorded for this clonotype. The V call is TRBV20-1, the J call TRBJ2-7; D gene ambiguous. Germline CDR1 DFQATT, CDR2 SNEGSKA (reference sequence). This CDR3 is 12 amino acids long. With 6 bases removed from V and 0 bases from J, the gap between germline ends came to 9 bases. CDR3 sequence: CSAGSASYEQYF. CDR3 bases: TGCAGTGCCGGATCGGCCTCCTACGAGCAGTACTTC.

The CDR3: CASSMGLESTSTDTQYF. DNA for the CDR3: TGTGCCAGCAGCATGGGCCTGGAAAGTACTAGCACAGATACGCAGTATTTT. The rearrangement uses TRBV9 and TRBJ2-3, with unresolved D. This CDR3 has 17 residues. Germline V gene data show CDR1 as SGDLS and CDR2 as YYNGEE. V was pared by 4 bases and J by 0 bases, with 18 bases between.

V and J are TRBV5-1 and TRBJ2-1, with D possibly called TRBD1 or TRBD2 (5 bases each). Trimming stripped 6 bases from V and 10 bases from J, with 20 bases between. The germline V gene encodes CDR1 SGHRS and CDR2 YFSETQ. This CDR3 is built from 14 residues. CDR3 amino acids: CASNTGPQRDEQFF. In nucleotides, the CDR3 is TGCGCCAGCAATACCGGGCCCCAAAGGGACGAGCAGTTCTTC.